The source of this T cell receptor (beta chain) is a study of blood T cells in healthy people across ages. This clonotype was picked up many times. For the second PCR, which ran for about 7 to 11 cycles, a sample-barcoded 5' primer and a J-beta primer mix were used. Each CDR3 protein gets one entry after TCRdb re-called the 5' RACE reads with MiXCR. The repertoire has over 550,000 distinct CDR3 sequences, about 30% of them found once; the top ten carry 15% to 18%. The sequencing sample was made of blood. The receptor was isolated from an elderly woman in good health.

The CDR3 nucleotides are TGTGCCAGCAGCTTAGTCGTGGGGGGCTTAAAGCAAGAGACCCAGTACTTC. It specifies CASSLVVGGLKQETQYF. The rearrangement links TRBV7-8 to TRBJ2-5; D possibly matches TRBD1 or TRBD2 (6 bases each). Between the trimmed V and J ends, which lost 1 base and 2 bases, there was a span of 17 bases. Germline V gene sequence: CDR1 SGHVS, CDR2 FQNEAQ. The CDR3 contains 17 residues.